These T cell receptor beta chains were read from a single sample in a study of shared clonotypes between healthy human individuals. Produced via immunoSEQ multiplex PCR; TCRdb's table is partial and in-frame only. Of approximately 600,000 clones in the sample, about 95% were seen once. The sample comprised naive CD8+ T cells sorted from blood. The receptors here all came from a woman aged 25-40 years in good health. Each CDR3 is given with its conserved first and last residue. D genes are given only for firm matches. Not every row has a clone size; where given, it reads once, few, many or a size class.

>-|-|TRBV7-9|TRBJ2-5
CASRLRQGGETQYF
TGTGCCAGCAGGCTAAGACAGGGAGGTGAGACCCAGTACTTC
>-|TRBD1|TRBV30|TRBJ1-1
CAWGRGTGKDEAFF
TGTGCCTGGGGGCGGGGGACAGGGAAAGATGAAGCTTTCTTT
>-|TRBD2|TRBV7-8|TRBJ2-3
CASSKWTTGLAVLDGAPDTQYF
TGTGCCAGCAGTAAGTGGACCACGGGACTAGCGGTTCTGGATGGCGCCCCAGATACGCAGTATTTT
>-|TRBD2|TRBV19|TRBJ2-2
CASLLGGGTGELFF
TGTGCCAGTCTTCTAGGCGGGGGCACCGGGGAGCTGTTTTTT
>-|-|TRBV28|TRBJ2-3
CASSPRTVDADTQYF
TGTGCCAGCAGTCCAAGGACGGTCGACGCAGATACGCAGTATTTT
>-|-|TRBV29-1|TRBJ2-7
CSVITGDAYEQYF
TGCAGCGTTATTACAGGAGATGCCTACGAGCAGTACTTC
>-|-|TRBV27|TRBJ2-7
CASSLPGGEQYF
TGTGCCAGCAGTTTACCCGGGGGCGAGCAGTACTTC
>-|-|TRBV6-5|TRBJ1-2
CASSRDSARGYTF
TGTGCCAGCAGTCGGGACTCCGCGAGAGGCTACACCTTC
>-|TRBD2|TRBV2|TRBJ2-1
CASSGVAGGLGHEQFF
TGTGCCAGCAGTGGGGTAGCGGGAGGACTCGGCCATGAGCAGTTCTTC
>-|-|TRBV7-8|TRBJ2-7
CASSLGLIYEQYF
TGTGCCAGCAGCTTAGGACTGATCTACGAGCAGTACTTC
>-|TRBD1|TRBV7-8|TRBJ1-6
CASSLEGQGGVWSYNSPLHF
TGTGCCAGCAGCTTAGAGGGACAGGGTGGCGTATGGTCCTATAATTCACCCCTCCACTTT
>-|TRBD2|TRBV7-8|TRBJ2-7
CASSRTGTSGNEQYF
TGTGCCAGCAGCAGGACCGGGACTAGCGGGAATGAGCAGTACTTC
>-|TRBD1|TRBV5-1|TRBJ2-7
CASTWGTATSYEQYF
TGCGCCAGCACCTGGGGGACAGCAACTTCCTACGAGCAGTACTTC
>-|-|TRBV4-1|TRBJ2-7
CASSQIEYYEQYF
TGCGCCAGCAGCCAAATCGAATACTACGAGCAGTACTTC
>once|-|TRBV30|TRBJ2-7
CAWNSLVGYEQYF
TGTGCCTGGAATTCCCTAGTAGGCTACGAGCAGTACTTC
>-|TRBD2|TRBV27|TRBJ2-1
CASSPGTSGNRNEQFF
TGTGCCAGCAGCCCAGGGACTAGCGGGAATCGTAATGAGCAGTTCTTC
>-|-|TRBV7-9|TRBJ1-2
CASSLVGENYGYTF
TGTGCCAGCAGCTTAGTGGGGGAGAACTATGGCTACACCTTC
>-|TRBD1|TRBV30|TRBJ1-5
CAWSLTGAGQPQHF
TGTGCCTGGAGTTTAACAGGGGCGGGGCAGCCCCAGCATTTT
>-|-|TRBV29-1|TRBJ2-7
CSVGGGSYEQYF
TGCAGCGTTGGGGGCGGTTCCTACGAGCAGTACTTC
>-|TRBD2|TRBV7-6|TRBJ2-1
CASSPHSGRQTYNEQFF
TGTGCCAGCAGCCCCCATAGCGGGAGGCAAACCTACAATGAGCAGTTCTTC
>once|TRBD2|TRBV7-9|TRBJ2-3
CASSLEAGGRTDTQYF
TGTGCCAGCAGCTTAGAGGCGGGCGGGAGAACAGATACGCAGTATTTT
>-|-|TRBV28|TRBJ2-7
CASSPSEAGLSYEQYF
TGTGCCAGCAGCCCCAGTGAGGCAGGCTTGTCCTACGAGCAGTACTTC
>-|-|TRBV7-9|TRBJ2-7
CASSLGAAGSSSYEQYF
TGTGCCAGCAGCTTAGGCGCGGCAGGATCGAGCTCCTACGAGCAGTACTTC
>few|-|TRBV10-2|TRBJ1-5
CASSAKQDNQPQHF
TGCGCCAGCAGTGCTAAGCAGGACAATCAGCCCCAGCATTTT
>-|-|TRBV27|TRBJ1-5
CASSLAGSNQPQHF
TGTGCCAGCAGTTTAGCAGGGAGCAATCAGCCCCAGCATTTT
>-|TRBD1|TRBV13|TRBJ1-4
CASSPGTGVEKLFF
TGTGCCAGCAGCCCCGGGACAGGGGTGGAAAAACTGTTTTTT
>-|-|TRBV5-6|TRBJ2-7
CASSLVGRTYEQYF
TGTGCCAGCAGCTTGGTCGGGAGAACCTACGAGCAGTACTTC
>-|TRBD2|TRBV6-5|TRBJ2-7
CASSYGTSGYEQYF
TGTGCCAGCAGTTACGGGACTAGCGGCTACGAGCAGTACTTC
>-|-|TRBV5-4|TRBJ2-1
CASSLWLAFEQFF
TGTGCCAGCAGCTTGTGGCTAGCTTTTGAGCAGTTCTTC
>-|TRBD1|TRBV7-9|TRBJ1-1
CAAGGTEAFF
TGTGCCGCAGGGGGGACTGAAGCTTTCTTT
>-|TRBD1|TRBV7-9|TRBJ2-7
CASSSGQGVDEQYF
TGTGCCAGCAGCTCCGGACAGGGTGTAGACGAGCAGTACTTC
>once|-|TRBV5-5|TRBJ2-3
CASSLDLEDTQYF
TGTGCCAGCAGCTTGGACCTAGAGGATACGCAGTATTTT
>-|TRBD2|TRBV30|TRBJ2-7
CAWSVPWREVSYEQYF
TGTGCCTGGAGTGTCCCTTGGCGGGAGGTCTCCTACGAGCAGTACTTC
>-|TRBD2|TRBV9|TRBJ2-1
CASSVEGGSMYNEQFF
TGTGCCAGCAGCGTAGAAGGCGGGAGTATGTACAATGAGCAGTTCTTC
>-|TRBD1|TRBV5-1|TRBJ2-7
CASSPSKTGGSSEQYF
TGCGCCAGCAGCCCCTCCAAGACAGGGGGCTCATCCGAGCAGTACTTC
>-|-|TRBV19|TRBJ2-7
CASSTSSYEQYF
TGTGCCAGTAGTACCTCTTCCTACGAGCAGTACTTC
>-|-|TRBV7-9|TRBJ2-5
CASSFDETQYF
TGTGCCAGCAGCTTCGACGAGACCCAGTACTTC
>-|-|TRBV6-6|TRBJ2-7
CASREGRPYEQYF
TGTGCCAGCAGGGAGGGGCGCCCCTACGAGCAGTACTTC
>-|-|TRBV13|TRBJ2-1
CASSWASLNEQFF
TGTGCCAGCAGCTGGGCCTCCCTCAATGAGCAGTTCTTC
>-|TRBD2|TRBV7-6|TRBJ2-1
CASSLVTSGQNEQFF
TGTGCCAGCAGCTTAGTGACTAGCGGGCAAAATGAGCAGTTCTTC
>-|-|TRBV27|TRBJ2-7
CASSFGGGAGYEQYF
TGTGCCAGCAGTTTTGGGGGAGGAGCGGGTTACGAGCAGTACTTC
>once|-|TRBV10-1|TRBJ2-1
CASSEGSHNEQFF
TGCGCCAGCAGTGAAGGTAGCCACAATGAGCAGTTCTTC
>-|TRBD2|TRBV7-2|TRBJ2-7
CASSLDGLAATLSYEQYF
TGTGCCAGCAGCTTAGACGGACTAGCGGCGACCCTTAGCTACGAGCAGTACTTC
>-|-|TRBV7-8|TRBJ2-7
CASRGGDYEQYF
TGTGCCAGCCGCGGAGGGGACTACGAGCAGTACTTC
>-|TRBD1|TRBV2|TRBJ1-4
CASSEGPQGAAGGEKLFF
TGTGCCAGCAGTGAAGGGCCCCAGGGGGCAGCCGGGGGCGAAAAACTGTTTTTT
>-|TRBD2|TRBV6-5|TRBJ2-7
CASSNSGAYEQYF
TGTGCCAGCAGCAATAGCGGGGCCTACGAGCAGTACTTC
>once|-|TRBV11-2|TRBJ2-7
CASTTPGLSSYEQYF
TGTGCCAGCACCACCCCCGGACTTTCCTCCTACGAGCAGTACTTC
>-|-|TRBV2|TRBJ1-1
CAGRFPAGLNTEAFF
TGTGCCGGGAGGTTCCCGGCAGGTTTAAACACTGAAGCTTTCTTT
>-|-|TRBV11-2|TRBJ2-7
CASSRKQGNHEQYF
TGTGCCAGCAGCCGGAAACAGGGCAACCACGAGCAGTACTTC
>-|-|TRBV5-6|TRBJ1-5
CASSPTGNQPQHF
TGTGCCAGCAGTCCTACAGGGAATCAGCCCCAGCATTTT
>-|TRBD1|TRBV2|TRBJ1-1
CASREGQGNTEAFF
TGTGCCAGCAGGGAGGGACAGGGCAACACTGAAGCTTTCTTT
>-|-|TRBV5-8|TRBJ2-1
CASTEGGSSYNEQFF
TGTGCCAGCACCGAGGGGGGGAGCTCCTACAATGAGCAGTTCTTC
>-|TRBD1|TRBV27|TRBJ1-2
CAILGGTGSFYGYTF
TGTGCCATCCTAGGGGGGACAGGGTCTTTCTATGGCTACACCTTC
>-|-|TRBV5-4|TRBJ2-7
CASSLWLATRREQYF
TGTGCCAGCAGCTTGTGGCTAGCGACGAGGCGGGAGCAGTACTTC
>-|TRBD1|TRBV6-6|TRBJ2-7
CASSYSTGKYVEQYF
TGTGCCAGCAGTTACTCGACAGGGAAGTATGTAGAGCAGTACTTC
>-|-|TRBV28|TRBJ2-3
CASSPDLTTDTQYF
TGTGCCAGCAGCCCTGACTTGACCACAGATACGCAGTATTTT
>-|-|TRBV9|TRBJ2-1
CASSGLYEQFF
TGTGCCAGCAGCGGACTCTATGAGCAGTTCTTC
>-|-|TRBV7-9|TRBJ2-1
CASSLSIGIVNEQFF
TGTGCCAGCAGCTTAAGTATTGGGATCGTCAATGAGCAGTTCTTC
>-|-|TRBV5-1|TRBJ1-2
CASSYASTGYYGYTF
TGCGCCAGCAGTTACGCCTCAACGGGGTACTATGGCTACACCTTC
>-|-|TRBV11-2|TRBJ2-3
CASSLDGGLGTDTQYF
TGTGCCAGCAGCTTAGATGGTGGGTTGGGGACAGATACGCAGTATTTT